This TCR beta chain was captured by sequencing in a study of T cells in Graves' hyperthyroidism and ophthalmopathy (dated by TCRdb to between 2018 and 2021). For the study in its entirety: Peripheral blood was collected at initial diagnosis, before any treatment. To identify TCR V-J signatures that set the groups apart, the researchers used a discovery cohort of 100 patients, made up of some 41 with Graves' ophthalmopathy and 57 with stable Graves' hyperthyroidism. Prospective prediction of ophthalmopathy was tested in an independent validation cohort of 18 hyperthyroidism patients and roughly 16 patients who later progressed to ophthalmopathy. For training and testing, the 100 or so patients in the discovery cohort were randomly divided in a 7:3 ratio. In addition, the study compared T-cell repertoires in thyroid tissue and in blood from roughly 6 Graves' hyperthyroidism patients. Following sampling, methimazole starting at 30 mg daily was given to hyperthyroidism patients, and high-dose intravenous methylprednisolone was given to ophthalmopathy patients. TCR Vbeta CDR3 sequencing of some 140 peripheral blood samples (under 45 ophthalmopathy, some 75 hyperthyroidism and roughly 17 progressor patients) is reported in the paper.

From V the trimming removes 5 bases and from J it removes 6 bases, while the gene matches leave 16 bases of the junction unaccounted for. From its cysteine to its phenylalanine, the CDR3 spans 18 amino acids. This entry keeps only the CDR3 DNA: 54 bases, framed from base 1. Points the paper makes about the study in general: A 13 V-J signature model separated ophthalmopathy from stable hyperthyroidism, with about 90% sensitivity and about 81% specificity in cross-validation and 80%/75% in testing. In validation, progression to ophthalmopathy was predicted by the model with approximately 67% sensitivity and 72.22% specificity, a median of approximately 6.5 months before onset. Blood samples also contained most of the expanded thyroid clonotypes (frequency above 0.001), which suggests that blood repertoires may reflect thyroid immune responses. No statistical method was used to fix the sample size in advance, and group allocation was not hidden from the investigators.

This clonotype was recorded once. Its antigen is unknown. No much larger clone is present one base from it, and per-base qualities are unavailable. A read on its own is weak evidence. The TCR beta CDR3 regions were amplified from RNA transcripts. A first-round RT-PCR of the TCR CDR3 used the HTBI primer set with the Qiagen OneStep RT-PCR kit. A second multiplex PCR round built the libraries, followed by size selection and purification. Sequencing of the libraries was done on an Illumina HiSeq2000 using paired-end 100 bp reads. The original pipeline was this. SOAPnuke was used to process the raw data, removing reads that contained adapters or uncalled bases, had a mean Phred below 15, or lacked an exact match to the constant primer or identifier. COPE v1.2.5 was used to merge the high-quality paired reads, and each unique nucleotide sequence was defined as a clonotype. MiTCR v1.1 was used to align clonotypes to the IMGT TRBV, TRBD and TRBJ reference segments. The analysis was restricted to V-J combinations with a frequency above 0.0001, which together covered 98% to 99.2% of the repertoires. The TCS score was defined as the ratio of F50 (clonal expansion) to E x V (chaos), calculated using BLOSUM62-based TCRdist between CDR3 peptides within each V-J. Welch's t-statistics and random forest reduced roughly 540 V-J features to 13, which were used in a naive Bayes classifier (R e1071). The public reads were run again by TCRdb, first through fastp at Q25 and then through MiXCR, and only productive beta chains were kept. When rows share a CDR3 protein, they turn into one entry using the most common DNA and genes. The V and J calls were not made by the authors but by TCRdb's processing. The sample table contains hundreds of thousands of distinct CDR3 sequences; only one count was recorded for under 20% of them. The ten largest clonotypes hold roughly a sixth of the sample.

The hyperthyroidism patients were between 18 and 65 years old and newly diagnosed, with a disease duration of less than 2 months. Any patient with an uncontrolled infection, another autoimmune disease, pregnancy or lactation was excluded. Diagnoses were based on clinical symptoms, serum thyroxine and TRAb, thyroid ultrasound and orbital computed tomography. Blood from progressor patients was collected at the time of first diagnosis with hyperthyroidism, before any ophthalmopathy symptoms had appeared. PBMCs were isolated from about 9.2 ml of fresh peripheral blood by Ficoll-Paque density gradient centrifugation. Progressor patients were defined as those initially diagnosed with Graves' hyperthyroidism in whom ophthalmopathy developed during follow-up. Total RNA was extracted using Trizol reagent, and RNA quality was assessed on an Agilent 2100 Bioanalyzer.

The chain is made from TRBV12-3 or TRBV12-4 and TRBJ2-1, and TRBD1 aligns with 10 junction nucleotides. Sequenced: blood. This sequence was found in a woman aged 45-60 years with Graves' hyperthyroidism that later progressed to Graves' ophthalmopathy. The DNA sequence follows: TGTGCCAGCAGTCCCCGGGACAGGGGAATCCTCGGAGGCAATGAGCAGTTCTTC. This encodes CASSPRDRGILGGNEQFF.